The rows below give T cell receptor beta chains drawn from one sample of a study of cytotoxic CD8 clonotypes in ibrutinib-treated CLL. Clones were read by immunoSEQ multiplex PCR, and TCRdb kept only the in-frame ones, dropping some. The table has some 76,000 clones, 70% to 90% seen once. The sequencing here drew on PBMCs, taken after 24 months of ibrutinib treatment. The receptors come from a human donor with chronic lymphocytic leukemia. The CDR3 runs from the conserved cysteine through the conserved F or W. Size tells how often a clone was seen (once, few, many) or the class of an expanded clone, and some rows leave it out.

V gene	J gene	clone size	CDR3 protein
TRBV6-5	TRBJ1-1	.	CASSYTGYTEAFF
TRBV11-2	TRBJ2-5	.	CASRRWGQGASETQYF
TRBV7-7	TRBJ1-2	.	CASSPGTGAPRTF
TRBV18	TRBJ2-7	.	CASSRLGTTIYEQYF
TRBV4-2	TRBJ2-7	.	CASSQVRAIEQYF
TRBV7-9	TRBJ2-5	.	CASSLMSGVETQYF
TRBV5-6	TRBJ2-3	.	CASSDLAGTADTQYF
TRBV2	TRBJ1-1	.	CASSERWGGANTEAFF
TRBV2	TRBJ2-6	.	CASMGDLSGANVLTF
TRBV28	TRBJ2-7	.	CASSSGQVYEQYF
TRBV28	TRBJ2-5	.	CASSRGRGRETQYF
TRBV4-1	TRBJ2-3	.	CASSQDPARANTDTQYF
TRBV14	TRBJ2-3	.	CASSLNSGTDTQYF
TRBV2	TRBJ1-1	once	CASSEALGQGNTEAFF
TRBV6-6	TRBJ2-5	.	CASSYGLISETQYF
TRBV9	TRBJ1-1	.	CASSVEPAGVEAFF
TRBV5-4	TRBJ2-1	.	CASSLGGQGAYNEQFF
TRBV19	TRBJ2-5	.	CASSIQGGQETQYF
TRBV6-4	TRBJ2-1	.	CASSSFVTSRSDEQFF
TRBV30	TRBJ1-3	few	CAWSAGSGNTIYF
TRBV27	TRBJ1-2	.	CASSAQGAGYGYTF
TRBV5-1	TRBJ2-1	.	CASSLDRWNEQFF
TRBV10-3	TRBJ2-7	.	CAIKGDWGIEQYF
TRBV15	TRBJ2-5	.	CATSRGQGREETQYF
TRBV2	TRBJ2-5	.	CASTLQGQETQYF
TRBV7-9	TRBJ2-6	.	CASSPGGGRTGANVLTF
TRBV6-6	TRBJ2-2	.	CASSTGLDTGELFF
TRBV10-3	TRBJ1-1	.	CAIRGQDTEAFF
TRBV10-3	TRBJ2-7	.	CAISESGRDLREQYF
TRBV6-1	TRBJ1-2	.	CASSEDTRLRGYTF
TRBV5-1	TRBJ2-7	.	CASQKREGVFEQYF
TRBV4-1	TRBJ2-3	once	CASSQDPGQLTDTQYF
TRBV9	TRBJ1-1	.	CASSVSVNRPEGAFF
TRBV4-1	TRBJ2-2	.	CASSQDWGQNTGELFF
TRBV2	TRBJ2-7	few	CASNGPPNPYEQYF
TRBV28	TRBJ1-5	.	CATRGSNQPQHF
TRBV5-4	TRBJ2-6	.	CASSLDRAGANVLTF
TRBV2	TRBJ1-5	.	CASSVIRADQPQHF
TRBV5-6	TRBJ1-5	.	CASSKTGILPQHF
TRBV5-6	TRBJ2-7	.	CASSWGTNTYEQYF
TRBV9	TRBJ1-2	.	CASSVGPGSYGYTF
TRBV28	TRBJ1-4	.	CASKTGSATNEKLFF
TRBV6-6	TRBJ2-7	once	CASSYSSLAPHEQYF
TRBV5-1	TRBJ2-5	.	CASSLGTSETQYF
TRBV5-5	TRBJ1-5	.	CASSQDRGSNQPQHF
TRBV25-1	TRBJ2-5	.	CASSGGYETQYF
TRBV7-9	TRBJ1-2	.	CASSPWTGTGLYGYTF
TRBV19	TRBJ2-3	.	CASSLLAGGSTDTQYF
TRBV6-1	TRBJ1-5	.	CASSRDGFNWPQHF
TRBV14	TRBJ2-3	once	CASSPLGSTDTQYF
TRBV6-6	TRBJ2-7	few	CASSLNYEQYF
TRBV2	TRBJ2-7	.	CASTQVVLENYEQYF
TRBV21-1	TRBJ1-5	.	CATRGQGACGGQPQHF
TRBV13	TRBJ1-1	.	CASTTGDRGTEAFF
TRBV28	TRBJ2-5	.	CASRRRPFSQGYQETQYF
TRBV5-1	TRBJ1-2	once	CASSLASAVLYGYTF
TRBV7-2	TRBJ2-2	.	CASTRWRNTGELFF
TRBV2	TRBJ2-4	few	CASSEESGQGQYF
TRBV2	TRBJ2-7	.	CASRSGTGDAEQYF
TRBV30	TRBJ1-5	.	CAWSSQRNQPQHF